A single sample gave rise to the 15 T cell receptor beta chains below, sequenced in a study of T cell repertoires in cytomegalovirus infection. Using its own MiXCR run on the reads, TCRdb lists one record per CDR3 protein. This table has 100,000 or so distinct CDR3 sequences, around a quarter appearing once. The specimen was CD8+ T cells from PBMCs. The receptors were sampled from a human donor in good health (CMV status not recorded). Some clones in this sample may be carry-over from other donors' samples.

This clonotype was found a few times. The DNA of the CDR3 is TGTGCCACCAGTGACCAGGGATTCCATGGCTACACCTTC. Protein sequence: CATSDQGFHGYTF. V and J are TRBV24-1 and TRBJ1-2; perhaps TRBD1 as D (5 bases). The CDR3 contains 13 residues. Germline V CDR1 and CDR2: KGHDR, SFDVKD. Trimming stripped 4 bases from V and 6 bases from J, with 11 bases between.

In this sample, this clonotype turned up many times. The chain couples TRBV7-8 to TRBJ1-5; a weak D match, TRBD1 (5 bases). The CDR3 length is 15 residues. The germline gives CDR1 SGHVS, CDR2 FQNEAQ. Trimming left V 6 bases short and J 7 bases short, with 19 bases between. The CDR3 nucleotides are TGTGCCAGCAGGTTTTCCGGGGACGCGGGACAGCCCCAGCATTTT. It encodes CASRFSGDAGQPQHF.

This clonotype turned up a few times. The CDR3: CASSSGQTSTDTQYF. The CDR3, as DNA: TGTGCCAGCAGCTCGGGACAAACTAGCACAGATACGCAGTATTTT. The chain joins TRBV5-5 to TRBJ2-3, with D perhaps TRBD1 (6 bases). The V gene's germline CDR1 is SGHKS and CDR2 YYEKEE (reference sequence). Trimming stripped 3 bases from V and 0 bases from J, with 11 bases between. This CDR3 region has 15 residues.

As for this clonotype: This may stem from a read error, because a much larger clone lies one nucleotide away. This chain joins TRBV28 and TRBJ2-6; no firm D call. Germline V lookup: CDR1 MDHEN, CDR2 SYDVKM. This CDR3 contains 14 residues. Trimming shortened V by 7 bases and J by 2 bases, and 9 bases separated the two germline ends. DNA of the CDR3: TGTGCCAGCAACAAGAGAACTGGGGCCAACGTCCTGACTTTC. Its translation is CASNKRTGANVLTF.

The V call is TRBV12-3 or TRBV12-4, the J call TRBJ1-2, with 10 bases fitting TRBD1. V was clipped by 7 bases and J by 5 bases; unmatched bases: 7. The CDR3 has 14 residues. The CDR3 DNA sequence: TGTGCCAGCACCCTGGGACAGGGGAGTTATGGCTACACCTTC. This sequence encodes CASTLGQGSYGYTF.

The sample holds a few counts of this clonotype. The J gene is TRBJ2-6, the V gene TRBV7-9, with TRBD1 as a possible D gene (6 bases). The CDR3 spans 14 residues. The V end was cut by 4 bases, the J end by 10 bases, with 14 bases between. Germline CDR1 is SEHNR and CDR2 is FQNEAQ (reference sequence). The CDR3 region has the DNA TGTGCCAGCAGCTCGATGACAGGATTTAACGTCCTGACTTTC. It specifies CASSSMTGFNVLTF.

In nucleotides, the CDR3 is TGCAGCGTTGGAGGACAGGGGGCGAATGAGCAGTTCTTC. It specifies CSVGGQGANEQFF. The V gene is TRBV29-1, the J gene TRBJ2-1; 11 bases fit TRBD1. The CDR3 contains 13 residues. The V segment lost 4 bases and the J segment 7 bases; nucleotides outside the gene matches: 3. Germline V CDR1 and CDR2: SQVTM, ANQGSEA.

The rearrangement uses TRBV20-1 and TRBJ2-1, with a weak D call TRBD2 (6 bases). The CDR3 is made up of 15 amino acids. Germline-derived CDR1 and CDR2 are DFQATT and SNEGSKA (reference sequence). V was clipped by 2 bases and J by 10 bases, with 21 bases between them. The CDR3 spells CSARRPSDGASEQFF. CDR3 DNA: TGCAGTGCTAGACGGCCTAGCGATGGGGCGTCGGAGCAGTTCTTC.

The chain employs TRBV16 and TRBJ1-6; D perhaps matches TRBD1 (5 bases). The V gene's germline CDR1 is KGHSY and CDR2 FQNENV. Trimming took 5 bases from V and 8 from J, leaving 10 bases between them. The CDR3 sequence is 13 residues long. CDR3 loop: CASSWGIDSPLHF. The CDR3 DNA sequence: TGTGCCAGCAGCTGGGGCATTGATTCACCCCTCCACTTT.

The chain recombines TRBV7-8 with TRBJ2-2, with TRBD2 matching 9 bases. Germline V gene data show CDR1 as SGHVS and CDR2 as FQNEAQ. The CDR3 extends over 15 amino acids. Germline trimming cut 3 bases from V and 5 bases from J; bases unmatched to any gene: 4. CDR3 sequence reads: CASSFALAGTGELFF. The CDR3 DNA follows: TGTGCCAGCAGCTTCGCTCTAGCGGGGACCGGGGAGCTGTTTTTT.

The rearrangement uses TRBV20-1 and TRBJ2-3; TRBD2 matches 13 bases. V trimming: 5 bases; J trimming: 3 bases; junction bases outside the gene matches: 8. The CDR3 is made up of 16 amino acids. Germline assignment: CDR1 DFQATT and CDR2 SNEGSKA (reference sequence). For the CDR3, the DNA is TGCAGTGCTTCTGGACTAGCGGGAGATTTGACAGATACGCAGTATTTT. Residues: CSASGLAGDLTDTQYF.

The CDR3 nucleotides are TGCGCCAGCAGCCAAGACACGACTAGCGGGGGCAATTCTTACAATGAGCAGTTCTTC. Translation gives CASSQDTTSGGNSYNEQFF. The chain combines TRBV4-3 with TRBJ2-1; 12 positions agree with TRBD2. CDR1 and CDR2 from the germline V gene are LGHNA and YSLEER. J gave up 4 bases and V 0 bases, and 10 bases lay outside the gene matches. This CDR3 has 19 amino acids.

The chain's CDR3 is CASSLRDRGFSEQFF. The CDR3 nucleotides are TGTGCCAGCAGTTTGCGGGACAGGGGATTTAGTGAGCAGTTCTTC. This chain connects TRBV27 to TRBJ2-1; 10 nucleotides align to TRBD1. The germline CDR1 and CDR2 sequences are MNHEY and SMNVEV (reference sequence). With 3 bases clipped from V and 9 bases from J, the junction kept 8 bases outside the gene matches. The CDR3 covers 15 residues.

The rearrangement joins TRBV28 to TRBJ1-1, with D unclear. Germline loops: CDR1 MDHEN, CDR2 SYDVKM. CDR3 size: 14 residues. V was clipped by 6 bases and J by 4 bases, with 15 bases between them. The CDR3 loop reads CASRFGERSTEAFF. The CDR3, as DNA: TGTGCCAGCAGGTTCGGGGAGAGAAGCACTGAAGCTTTCTTT.

This clonotype was seen at least ten times. The chain carries TRBV28 and TRBJ1-1; D is undetermined. The CDR3 has 15 amino acids. Germline CDR1 reads MDHEN; CDR2 reads SYDVKM. Deletions cut 2 bases from V and 5 bases from J, with 15 bases between. The DNA of the CDR3 is TGTGCCAGCAGTTTAGGGTCGGGGTTTCGGACTGAAGCTTTCTTT. Translation gives CASSLGSGFRTEAFF.